This entry is about one T cell receptor (beta chain). As yet, its antigen is unknown. CDR1 is LGHNA and CDR2 is YSLEER in the germline V gene. The CDR3 runs to 16 residues. V lost 0 bases to trimming and J lost 7 bases, with 19 bases between them. This sample stems from a study of tumor-infiltrating lymphocytes in localized non-small cell lung cancer. Using immunoSEQ multiplex PCR, the repertoire was profiled, and TCRdb retains in-frame clones only, with some absent. Of about 9,200 clones listed, approximately 82% are singletons. Whole-study results and caveats: Each assay used a separate piece of the same tissue. Compared with uninvolved lung, tumors showed higher T cell infiltration by TCRbeta sequencing.

This receptor was identified in a human donor with non-small cell lung cancer. Sequences were obtained from uninvolved lung tissue not adjacent to the tumor. The chain joins TRBV4-3 to TRBJ2-7; possibly TRBD2 for D (5 bases). The CDR3 loop reads CASSQDPGVPALEQYF. In nucleotides, the CDR3 is TGCGCCAGCAGCCAAGATCCCGGGGTTCCTGCTCTGGAGCAGTACTTC.